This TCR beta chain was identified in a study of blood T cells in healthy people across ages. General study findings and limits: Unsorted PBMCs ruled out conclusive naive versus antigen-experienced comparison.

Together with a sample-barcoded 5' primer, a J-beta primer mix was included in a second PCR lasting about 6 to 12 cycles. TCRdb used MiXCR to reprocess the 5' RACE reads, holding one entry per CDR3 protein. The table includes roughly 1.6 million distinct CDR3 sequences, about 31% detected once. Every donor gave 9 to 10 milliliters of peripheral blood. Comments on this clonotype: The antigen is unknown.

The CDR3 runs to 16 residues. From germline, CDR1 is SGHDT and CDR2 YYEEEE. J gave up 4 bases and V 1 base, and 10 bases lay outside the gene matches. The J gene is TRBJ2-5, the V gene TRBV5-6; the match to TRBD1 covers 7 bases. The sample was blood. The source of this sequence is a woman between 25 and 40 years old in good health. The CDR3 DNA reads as TGTGCCAGCAGCTTGAGAGGGGGCGAGGTTGGAGAGACCCAGTACTTC. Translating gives CASSLRGGEVGETQYF.